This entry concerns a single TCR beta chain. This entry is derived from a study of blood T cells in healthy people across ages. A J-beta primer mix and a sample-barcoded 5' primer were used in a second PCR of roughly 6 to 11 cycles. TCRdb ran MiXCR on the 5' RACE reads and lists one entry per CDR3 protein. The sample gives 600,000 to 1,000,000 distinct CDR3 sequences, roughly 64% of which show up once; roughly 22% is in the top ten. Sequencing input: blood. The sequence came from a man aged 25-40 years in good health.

The CDR3: CSASRLAVYNEQYF. For the CDR3, the DNA is TGCAGTGCTAGTAGGCTAGCAGTCTACAATGAGCAGTACTTC. The J gene is TRBJ2-7, the V gene TRBV20-1, with D tentatively TRBD2 (5 bases). Per the germline V gene, CDR1 is DFQATT and CDR2 is SNEGSKA (reference sequence). The length of the CDR3 is 14 residues. V lost 3 bases and J lost 7, with 19 bases in between.